The sequence of this T cell receptor beta chain was determined in a study of CD8+CD57+ T cells in acquired aplastic anemia. CDR3 size: 14 residues. The V and J ends lost 5 bases and 5 bases, in that order; junction bases with no gene match: 7. Per the germline V gene, CDR1 is SGHRS and CDR2 is YFSETQ. Genomic DNA, the template, was used for profiling of the TCR beta VDJ and CDR3. One entry per CDR3 protein, called by TCRdb with MiXCR from the reads. The sample includes about 160,000 distinct CDR3 sequences, roughly 48% seen only once; the top ten take 1.1%. Sequencing input: sorted CD4+, CD8+, or CD8+CD57+ T cells (not recorded which) from PBMCs. The source of this sequence is a human donor in good health. The chain recombines TRBV5-1 with TRBJ2-7; TRBD1 aligns across 10 bases. CDR3 amino acids: CASSGGQGLDEQYF. The DNA of the CDR3 is TGCGCCAGCAGTGGGGGACAGGGGCTCGACGAGCAGTACTTC.